The 18 T cell receptor beta chains in this list originate from one sample, sequenced in a study of shared clonotypes between healthy human individuals. Generated by immunoSEQ multiplex PCR, the TCRdb table keeps only in-frame clones and is missing some. The table lists more than 80,000 clones, less than 80% of them singletons, with 35% to 55% in the top ten. The sample comprised memory CD8+ T cells sorted from blood. As to subset: CD45RO+ cells pooled with CCR7-negative TemRA cells. These receptor sequences come from a man aged 30-40 years in good health.

The gene calls are TRBV5-6 and TRBJ1-1; D is undetermined. V was clipped by 4 bases and J by 0 bases, with 19 bases between them. CDR3 size: 17 residues. Germline CDR1 reads SGHDT; CDR2 reads YYEEEE. This CDR3 reads CASSTEKIGVMNTEAFF. In nucleotides, the CDR3 is TGTGCCAGCAGCACCGAGAAGATTGGGGTAATGAACACTGAAGCTTTCTTT.

The chain links TRBV2 to TRBJ1-4; TRBD1 is a possible D gene (5 bases). Germline V lookup: CDR1 SNHLY, CDR2 FYNNEI. V dropped 3 bases and J dropped 3 bases, with 8 bases sitting between them. This CDR3 region has 14 residues. The CDR3 DNA reads as TGTGCCAGCAGTGACAGGGTACCTAATGAAAAACTGTTTTTT. This sequence encodes CASSDRVPNEKLFF.

The gene calls are TRBV11-2 and TRBJ2-7; 10 nucleotides match TRBD1. V lost 3 bases and J lost 2; bases outside the gene matches: 7. The CDR3 runs 16 residues. The V gene's germline CDR1 is SGHAT and CDR2 FQNNGV. DNA of the CDR3: TGTGCCAGCAGCTTCCCGACCGGGACAGGGGCCTACGAGCAGTACTTC. Translation gives CASSFPTGTGAYEQYF.

This chain connects TRBV19 to TRBJ1-5; D not certain. The CDR3 is made up of 13 amino acids. V lost 3 bases and J lost 4, with 7 bases in between. Germline CDR1 is LNHDA and CDR2 is SQIVND (reference sequence). The CDR3 DNA reads as TGTGCCAGTAGTATCGGAGAAAATCAGCCCCAGCATTTT. Protein product: CASSIGENQPQHF.

This clone was counted many times. Other DNA sequences from this sample encode an identical CDR3 as well. The chain combines TRBV6-5 with TRBJ2-7; the match to TRBD2 covers 8 bases. Germline V gene sequence: CDR1 MNHEY, CDR2 SVGAGI. V lost 6 bases, J lost 3 bases, and 10 bases stayed unmatched. The CDR3 has 15 residues. The CDR3 protein is CASSPPSGGGYEQYF. In DNA, the CDR3 is TGTGCCAGCAGCCCACCAAGCGGGGGAGGCTACGAGCAGTACTTC.

This chain joins TRBV9 and TRBJ2-7; 9 nucleotides match TRBD2. Trimming at V came to 1 base and at J to 2 bases, leaving 7 bases not matched to a gene. This CDR3 comprises 16 residues. The germline gives CDR1 SGDLS, CDR2 YYNGEE. As DNA, the CDR3 is TGTGCCAGCAGCGTAAATCCGGGACTAGCAACCTACGAGCAGTACTTC. This translates into CASSVNPGLATYEQYF.

The count of this clone is one. The chain combines TRBV5-1 with TRBJ2-3, with D unclear. Trimming took 0 bases from V and 6 from J, leaving 17 bases between them. Germline lookup yields CDR1 SGHRS and CDR2 YFSETQ. This CDR3 contains 16 residues. CDR3 DNA sequence: TGCGCCAGCAGCTTGGCTCCCCTCGGATCGGCGGATACGCAGTATTTT. This translates into CASSLAPLGSADTQYF.

The rearrangement joins TRBV5-1 to TRBJ1-1; D possibly corresponds to TRBD1 (6 bases). The V end was cut by 6 bases, the J end by 0 bases, with 24 bases between. The CDR3 loop spans 18 amino acids. Germline CDR1 and CDR2: SGHRS and YFSETQ. The DNA for the CDR3 is TGCGCCAGCACCCCCAAGGGGGGGGACCGTCTCTTGAACACTGAAGCTTTCTTT. Its protein product is CASTPKGGDRLLNTEAFF.

V and J are TRBV9 and TRBJ2-5; weak D call: TRBD2 (6 bases). CDR1 SGDLS and CDR2 YYNGEE come from the germline V gene. V shed 1 base and J shed 1 base, with 11 bases lying between them. The CDR3 runs to 15 residues. CDR3: CASSVIADFQETQYF. The CDR3 nucleotides are TGTGCCAGCAGCGTAATAGCGGACTTCCAAGAGACCCAGTACTTC.

This clone appeared a few times. The chain joins TRBV4-3 to TRBJ2-7; weak D call: TRBD1 (5 bases). Germline lookup yields CDR1 LGHNA and CDR2 YSLEER. V was cut by 1 base and J by 1 base, with 14 bases left in between. The CDR3 has 16 amino acids. The CDR3, as DNA: TGCGCCAGCAGCCAAGGTATCGAAACAGGTTCCTACGAGCAGTACTTC. This encodes CASSQGIETGSYEQYF.

The chain employs TRBV28 and TRBJ1-5; D is unclear. CDR1 MDHEN and CDR2 SYDVKM come from the germline V gene. Deletions cut 3 bases from V and 6 bases from J, with 6 bases between. The CDR3 is 12 residues long. As DNA, the CDR3 is TGTGCCAGCAGTTTCAGCGGTCAGCCCCAGCATTTT. Translated: CASSFSGQPQHF.

The chain carries TRBV4-3 and TRBJ1-1, with D possibly being TRBD1 (6 bases). This CDR3 is built from 15 residues. The V end was cut by 4 bases, the J end by 7 bases, with 19 bases between. Germline V gene sequence: CDR1 LGHNA, CDR2 YSLEER. The CDR3 loop reads CASSPLPQGMGEAFF. Here the CDR3 DNA reads TGCGCCAGCAGCCCTCTTCCTCAGGGGATGGGTGAAGCTTTCTTT.

The rearrangement joins TRBV15 to TRBJ2-6; D ambiguous. The CDR3 contains 16 residues. Germline lookup yields CDR1 LNHNV and CDR2 YYDKDF (reference sequence). V lost 5 bases and J 0 bases, leaving 11 bases between the germline ends. CDR3 residues: CATSPSGNSGANVLTF. The CDR3, as DNA: TGTGCCACCAGCCCATCCGGTAACTCTGGGGCCAACGTCCTGACTTTC.

This clone showed up just a few times. The V and J genes are TRBV25-1 and TRBJ1-2, with 7 bases aligning to TRBD1. The V segment lost 5 bases and the J segment 3 bases; nucleotides outside the gene matches: 18. The germline V gene encodes CDR1 MGHDK and CDR2 SYGVNS. CDR3 length equals 18 residues. CDR3 sequence reads: CASSSHGTRDSQDYGYTF. The CDR3 DNA is TGTGCCAGCAGTTCCCATGGGACTCGGGACAGTCAAGACTATGGCTACACCTTC.

This clone was recorded at least ten times. This sequence joins TRBV6-1 and TRBJ1-4; D remains ambiguous. V lost 1 base to trimming and J lost 0 bases, with 6 bases between them. The germline V gene encodes CDR1 MNHNS and CDR2 SASEGT. CDR3 length: 15 amino acids. CDR3 residues: CASSEDPTTNEKLFF. The CDR3 region has the DNA TGTGCCAGCAGTGAAGACCCAACAACTAATGAAAAACTGTTTTTT.

There are a few counts of this clone. V gene TRBV28 combines with J gene TRBJ2-3; 8 nucleotides agree with TRBD1. From germline, CDR1 is MDHEN and CDR2 SYDVKM. This CDR3 has 14 amino acids. V trimming: 6 bases; J trimming: 2 bases; junction bases outside the gene matches: 4. The CDR3 protein is CASSKTGVTDTQYF. CDR3 coding DNA: TGTGCCAGCAGCAAGACAGGGGTCACAGATACGCAGTATTTT.

The chain carries TRBV7-9 and TRBJ2-2; 10 bases align to TRBD2. This CDR3 has 15 residues. Per the germline V gene, CDR1 is SEHNR and CDR2 is FQNEAQ (reference sequence). V trimming: 5 bases; J trimming: 6 bases; junction bases outside the gene matches: 6. CDR3 amino acids: CASSLGAGGPGELFF. In nucleotides, the CDR3 is TGTGCCAGCAGCCTCGGAGCGGGAGGGCCCGGGGAGCTGTTTTTT.

The chain recombines TRBV10-3 with TRBJ2-7; 14 bases are a match to TRBD2. V dropped 10 bases and J dropped 3; count of bases not matched to a gene: 5. The CDR3 sequence is 14 residues long. Germline-derived CDR1 and CDR2 are ENHRY and SYGVKD. CDR3 amino acids: CASAGTSGSYEQYF. The CDR3 DNA follows: TGTGCCAGCGCCGGGACTAGCGGGAGCTACGAGCAGTACTTC.